This T cell receptor beta chain is from a study of blood T cells in healthy people across ages. The authors ran a second PCR of 7 to 11 cycles using a sample-barcoded 5' primer and a J-beta primer mix. Researchers report that a template-switch adaptor with 12 random nucleotides tagged each cDNA molecule. There were at least 2.5 million CDR3-containing paired-end reads obtained from each sample. Using its own MiXCR run on the 5' RACE reads, TCRdb lists one record per CDR3 protein. The table records around 1.5 million distinct CDR3 sequences, 35% to 45% of them present only once. The CDR3 consists of 14 residues. Trimming took off 2 bases at V and 5 bases at J, with 12 bases between the two ends. In germline, CDR1 is MNHNS, CDR2 SASEGT.

J is TRBJ2-5 and V is TRBV6-1; D possibly uses TRBD1 or TRBD2 (5 bases each). Sequencing input: blood. The TCR originated in a woman between 18 and 30 years old in good health. CDR3 DNA sequence: TGTGCCAGCAGTGAACCCGGGACCGGCGAGACCCAGTACTTC. It translates to CASSEPGTGETQYF.